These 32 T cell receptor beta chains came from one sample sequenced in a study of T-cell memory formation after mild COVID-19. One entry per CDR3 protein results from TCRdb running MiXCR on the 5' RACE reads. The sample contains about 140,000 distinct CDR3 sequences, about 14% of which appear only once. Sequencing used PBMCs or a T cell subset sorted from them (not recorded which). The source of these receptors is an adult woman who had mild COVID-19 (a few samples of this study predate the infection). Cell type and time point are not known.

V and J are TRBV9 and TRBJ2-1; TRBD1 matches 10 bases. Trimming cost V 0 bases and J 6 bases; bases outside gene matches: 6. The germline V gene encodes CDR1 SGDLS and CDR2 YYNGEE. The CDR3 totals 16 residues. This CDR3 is CASSVERRTGGNEQFF. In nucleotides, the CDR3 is TGTGCCAGCAGCGTAGAGAGGCGGACAGGGGGCAATGAGCAGTTCTTC.

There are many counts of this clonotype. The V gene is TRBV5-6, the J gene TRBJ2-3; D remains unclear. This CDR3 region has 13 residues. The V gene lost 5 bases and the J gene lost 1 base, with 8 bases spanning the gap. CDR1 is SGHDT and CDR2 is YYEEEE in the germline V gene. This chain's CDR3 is CASSLVGTDTQYF. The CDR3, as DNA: TGTGCCAGCAGTTTAGTCGGCACAGATACGCAGTATTTT.

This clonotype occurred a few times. The CDR3 coding sequence is TGCGCCAGCAGCCAAGTGTGGCAGCGCACAGATACGCAGTATTTT. As protein: CASSQVWQRTDTQYF. This chain joins TRBV4-1 and TRBJ2-3; unclear D gene. The V gene's germline CDR1 is MGHRA and CDR2 YSYEKL. Trimming shortened V by 1 base and J by 1 base, and 9 bases separated the two germline ends. The CDR3 is 15 residues long.

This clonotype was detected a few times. As DNA, the CDR3 is TGTGCCAGCAGCCGGGGGCTTTCAAGCGGGACCCAGTACTTC. Translation: CASSRGLSSGTQYF. The gene calls are TRBV11-2 and TRBJ2-5; D could derive from TRBD1 or TRBD2 (6 bases each). This CDR3 spans 14 amino acids. Germline loops: CDR1 SGHAT, CDR2 FQNNGV. V was trimmed by 5 bases and J by 7 bases, leaving 17 bases between them. Full variable domain (remainder filled in from reference TRBV11-2 and TRBJ2-5): EAGVAQSPRYKIIEKRQSVAFWCNPISGHATLYWYQQILGQGPKLLIQFQNNGVVDDSQLPKDRFSAERLKGVDSTLKIQPAKLEDSAVYLCASSRGLSSGTQYFGPGTRLLVL.

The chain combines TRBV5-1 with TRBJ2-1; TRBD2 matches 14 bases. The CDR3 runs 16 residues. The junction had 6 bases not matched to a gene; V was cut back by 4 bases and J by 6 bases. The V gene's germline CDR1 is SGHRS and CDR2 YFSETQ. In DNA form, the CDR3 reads TGCGCCAGCAGCCCTGGGACTAGCGGGAGCGCCAATGAGCAGTTCTTC. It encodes CASSPGTSGSANEQFF.

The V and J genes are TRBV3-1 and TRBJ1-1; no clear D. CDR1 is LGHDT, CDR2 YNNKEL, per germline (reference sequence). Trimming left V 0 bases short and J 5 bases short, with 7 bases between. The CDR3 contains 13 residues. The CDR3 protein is CASSQDTGTEAFF. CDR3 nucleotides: TGTGCCAGCAGCCAAGATACGGGGACTGAAGCTTTCTTT. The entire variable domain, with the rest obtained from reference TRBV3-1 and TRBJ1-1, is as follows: DTAVSQTPKYLVTQMGNDKSIKCEQNLGHDTMYWYKQDSKKFLKIMFSYNNKELIINETVPNRFSPKSPDKAHLNLHINSLELGDSAVYFCASSQDTGTEAFFGQGTRLTVV.

The CDR3 spells CASSYSTQGANEQFF. The CDR3 bases are TGTGCCAGCAGTTACTCGACCCAGGGGGCTAATGAGCAGTTCTTC. J is TRBJ2-1 and V is TRBV6-2 or TRBV6-3; TRBD1 aligns across 8 bases. Germline CDR1 reads MNHEY; CDR2 reads SVGEGT. This CDR3 is built from 15 residues. The trim removed 0 bases at V and 7 bases at J, leaving 5 bases unmatched.

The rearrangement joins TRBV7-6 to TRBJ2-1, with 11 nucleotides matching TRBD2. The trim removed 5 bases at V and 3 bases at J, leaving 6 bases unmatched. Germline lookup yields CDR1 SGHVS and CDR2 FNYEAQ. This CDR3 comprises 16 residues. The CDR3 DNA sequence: TGTGCCAGCAGCGGAACCGGGACTAGCGGCTACAATGAGCAGTTCTTC. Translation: CASSGTGTSGYNEQFF.

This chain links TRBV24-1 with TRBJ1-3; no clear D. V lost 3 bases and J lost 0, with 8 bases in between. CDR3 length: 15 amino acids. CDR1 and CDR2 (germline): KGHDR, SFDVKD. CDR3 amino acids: CATSDPTDSGNTIYF. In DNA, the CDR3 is TGTGCCACCAGTGATCCCACGGACTCTGGAAACACCATATATTTT.

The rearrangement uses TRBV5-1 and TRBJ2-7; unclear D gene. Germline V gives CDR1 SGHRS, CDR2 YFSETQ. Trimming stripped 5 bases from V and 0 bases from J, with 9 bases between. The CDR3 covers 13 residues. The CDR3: CASSHESSYEQYF. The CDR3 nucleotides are TGCGCCAGCAGTCATGAGAGCTCCTACGAGCAGTACTTC.

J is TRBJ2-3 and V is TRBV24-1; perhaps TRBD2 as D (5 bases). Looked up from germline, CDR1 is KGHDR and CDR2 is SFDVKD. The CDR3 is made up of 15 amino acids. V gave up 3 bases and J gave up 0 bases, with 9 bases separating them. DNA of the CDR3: TGTGCCACCAGTGATAGCGGCGCTAGCACAGATACGCAGTATTTT. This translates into CATSDSGASTDTQYF.

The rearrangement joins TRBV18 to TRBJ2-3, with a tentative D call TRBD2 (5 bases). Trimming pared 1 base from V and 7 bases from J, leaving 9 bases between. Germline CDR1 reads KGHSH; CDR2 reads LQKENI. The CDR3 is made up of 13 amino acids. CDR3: CASSPRTGYTQYF. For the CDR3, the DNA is TGTGCCAGCTCACCACGGACTGGATATACGCAGTATTTT.

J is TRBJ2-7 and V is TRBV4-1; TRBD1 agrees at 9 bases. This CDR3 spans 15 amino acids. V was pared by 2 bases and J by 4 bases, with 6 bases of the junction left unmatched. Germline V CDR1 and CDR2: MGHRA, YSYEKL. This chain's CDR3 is CASSQSGQGIYEQYF. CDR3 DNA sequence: TGCGCCAGCAGCCAATCGGGACAGGGCATATACGAGCAGTACTTC.

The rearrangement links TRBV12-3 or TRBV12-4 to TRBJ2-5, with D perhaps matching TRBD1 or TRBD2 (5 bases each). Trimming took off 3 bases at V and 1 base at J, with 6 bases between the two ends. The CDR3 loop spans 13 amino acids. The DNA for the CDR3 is TGTGCCAGCAGTTTTGGGGGCCAAGAGACCCAGTACTTC. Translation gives CASSFGGQETQYF.

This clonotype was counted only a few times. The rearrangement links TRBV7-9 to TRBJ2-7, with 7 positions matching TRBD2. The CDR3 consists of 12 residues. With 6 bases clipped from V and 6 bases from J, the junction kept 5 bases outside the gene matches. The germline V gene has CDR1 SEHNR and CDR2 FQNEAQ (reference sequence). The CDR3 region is CASRDPSGEQYF. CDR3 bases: TGTGCCAGCAGGGACCCTAGCGGCGAGCAGTACTTC.

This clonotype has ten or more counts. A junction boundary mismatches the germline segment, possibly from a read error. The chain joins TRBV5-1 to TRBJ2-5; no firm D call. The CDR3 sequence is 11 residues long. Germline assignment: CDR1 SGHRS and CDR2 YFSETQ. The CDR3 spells CASSLVETQYF. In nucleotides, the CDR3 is TGTGCCAGCAGCTTAGTGGAGACCCAGTACTTC.

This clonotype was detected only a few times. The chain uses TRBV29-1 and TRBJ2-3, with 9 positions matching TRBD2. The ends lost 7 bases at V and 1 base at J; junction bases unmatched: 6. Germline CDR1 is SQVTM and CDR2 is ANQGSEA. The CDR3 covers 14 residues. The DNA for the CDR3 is TGCAGCGGGGGGGTAGCGGGAGGCACAGATACGCAGTATTTT. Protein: CSGGVAGGTDTQYF.

The CDR3 coding sequence is TGTGCCAGCAGTCAGGGGCGGGGGACTTACAATGAGCAGTTCTTC. Translated, it gives CASSQGRGTYNEQFF. The chain joins TRBV2 to TRBJ2-1; D is perhaps TRBD2 (7 bases). The ends were cut back, 5 bases at V and 4 bases at J, with 15 bases in the middle. CDR3 length equals 15 residues. The germline V gene encodes CDR1 SNHLY and CDR2 FYNNEI.

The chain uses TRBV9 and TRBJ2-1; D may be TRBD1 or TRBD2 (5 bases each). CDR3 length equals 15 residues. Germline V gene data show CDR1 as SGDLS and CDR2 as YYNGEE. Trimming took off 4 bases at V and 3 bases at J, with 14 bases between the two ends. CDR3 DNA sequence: TGTGCCAGCAGCCCCTGGGGGAGTGACTACAATGAGCAGTTCTTC. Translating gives CASSPWGSDYNEQFF.

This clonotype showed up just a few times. The CDR3 region has the DNA TGTGCCAGCAGTCAGTCCAGGGTTGCTCAGCCCCAGCATTTT. Amino acids: CASSQSRVAQPQHF. The chain employs TRBV6-6 and TRBJ1-5; possible D gene TRBD1, 5 bases. With 5 bases removed from V and 6 bases from J, the gap between germline ends came to 14 bases. The CDR3 contains 14 residues. The germline V gene encodes CDR1 MNHNY and CDR2 SVGAGI (reference sequence).

CDR3 protein: CASSSGQELSGNTIYF. The CDR3 DNA follows: TGTGCCAGCAGCTCGGGACAGGAGTTATCTGGAAACACCATATATTTT. The chain joins TRBV5-4 to TRBJ1-3, with 8 bases matching TRBD1. Trimming removed 3 bases from V and 1 base from J; junction bases left unmatched: 6. In germline, CDR1 is SGHNT, CDR2 YYREEE (reference sequence). CDR3 length: 16 amino acids.

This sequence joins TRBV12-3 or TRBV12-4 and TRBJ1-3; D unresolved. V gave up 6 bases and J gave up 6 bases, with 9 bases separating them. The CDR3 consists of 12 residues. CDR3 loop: CASSPIINTIYF. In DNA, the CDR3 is TGTGCCAGCAGCCCCATCATAAACACCATATATTTT.

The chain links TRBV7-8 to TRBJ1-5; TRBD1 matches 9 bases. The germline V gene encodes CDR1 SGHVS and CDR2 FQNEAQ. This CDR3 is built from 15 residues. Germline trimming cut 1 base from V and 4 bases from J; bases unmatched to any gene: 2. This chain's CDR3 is CASSLGQGENQPQHF. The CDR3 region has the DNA TGTGCCAGCAGCTTAGGACAGGGGGAAAATCAGCCCCAGCATTTT.

In nucleotides, the CDR3 is TGTGCCAGCAGCCACTCGCGGGGGAGGTTTAGCAATCAGCCCCAGCATTTT. Amino acids: CASSHSRGRFSNQPQHF. The V gene is TRBV5-6, the J gene TRBJ1-5, with TRBD1 as a possible D gene (5 bases). The CDR3 loop spans 17 amino acids. V was trimmed by 4 bases and J by 0 bases, leaving 17 bases between them. Germline lookup yields CDR1 SGHDT and CDR2 YYEEEE.

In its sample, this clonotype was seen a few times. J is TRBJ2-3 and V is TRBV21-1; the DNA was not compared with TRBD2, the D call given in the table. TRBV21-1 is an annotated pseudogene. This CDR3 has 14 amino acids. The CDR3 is CASFGTSATDTQYF. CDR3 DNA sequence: TGTGCCAGCTTTGGGACTAGTGCCACAGATACGCAGTATTTT.

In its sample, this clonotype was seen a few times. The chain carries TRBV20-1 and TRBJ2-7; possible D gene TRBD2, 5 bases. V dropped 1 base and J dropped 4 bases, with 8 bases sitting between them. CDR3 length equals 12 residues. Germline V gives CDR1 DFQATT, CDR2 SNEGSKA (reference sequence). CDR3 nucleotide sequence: TGCAGTGCTAGAGGAGAGGGTTACGAGCAGTACTTC. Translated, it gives CSARGEGYEQYF.

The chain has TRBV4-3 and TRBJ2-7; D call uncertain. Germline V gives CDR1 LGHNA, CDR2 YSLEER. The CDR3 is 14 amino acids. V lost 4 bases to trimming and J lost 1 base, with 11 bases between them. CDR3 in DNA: TGCGCCAGCAGCCGCAAGGGCCCTTCCTACGAGCAGTACTTC. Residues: CASSRKGPSYEQYF.

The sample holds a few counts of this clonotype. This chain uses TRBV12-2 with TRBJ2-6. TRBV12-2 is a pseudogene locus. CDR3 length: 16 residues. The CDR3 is CASRPTGAAGANVLTF. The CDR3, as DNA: TGTGCAAGTCGCCCGACGGGTGCGGCGGGGGCCAACGTCCTGACTTTC.

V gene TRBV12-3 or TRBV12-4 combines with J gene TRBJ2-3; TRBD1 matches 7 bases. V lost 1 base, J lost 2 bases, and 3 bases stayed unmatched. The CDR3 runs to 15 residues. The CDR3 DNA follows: TGTGCCAGCAGTTTAGGGGACAGATACACAGATACGCAGTATTTT. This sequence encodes CASSLGDRYTDTQYF.

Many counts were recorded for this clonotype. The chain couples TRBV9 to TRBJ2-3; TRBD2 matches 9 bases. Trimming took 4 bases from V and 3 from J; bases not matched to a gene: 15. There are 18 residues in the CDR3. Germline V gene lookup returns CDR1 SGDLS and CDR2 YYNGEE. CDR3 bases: TGTGCCAGCAGCCCCTCAGGGGGAGCGGGAGGTCGTACAGATACGCAGTATTTT. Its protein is CASSPSGGAGGRTDTQYF.

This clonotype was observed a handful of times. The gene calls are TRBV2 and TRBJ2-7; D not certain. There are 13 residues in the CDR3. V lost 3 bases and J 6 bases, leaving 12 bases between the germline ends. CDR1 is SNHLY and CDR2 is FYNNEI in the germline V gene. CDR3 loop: CASSDYLAAEQYF. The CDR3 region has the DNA TGTGCCAGCAGTGACTACCTCGCTGCCGAGCAGTACTTC.

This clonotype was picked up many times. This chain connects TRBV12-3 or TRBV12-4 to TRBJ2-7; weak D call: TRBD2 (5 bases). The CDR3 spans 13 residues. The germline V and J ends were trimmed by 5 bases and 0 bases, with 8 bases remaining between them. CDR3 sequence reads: CASSPGVSYEQYF. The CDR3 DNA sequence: TGTGCCAGCAGTCCCGGGGTCTCCTACGAGCAGTACTTC.